Described below is a single TCR beta chain sequence and its context. Its antigen is undetermined. This entry is derived from a study of cytomegalovirus exposure and HLA in healthy donors. Study information: The approximately 700 first-cohort repertoires shared a platform with the 130 or so validation repertoires, as reported in a later analysis.

Study outcomes and limitations: Cytomegalovirus association was assigned to some 160 TCR beta chains. Reported results showed that the classifier diagnosed cytomegalovirus status with high specificity and sensitivity.

Separation from the approximately 710-subject first cohort characterized the approximately 120-subject validation cohort, to which the donors belonged. Only in-frame clones appear in the TCRdb table, and some are missing; sequencing was by immunoSEQ multiplex PCR. The sample yields approximately 140,000 clones, just over 85% seen once. The V end was cut by 4 bases, the J end by 0 bases, with 7 bases between. The CDR3 runs to 13 residues. Germline V CDR1 and CDR2: SGHRS, YFSETQ. The sequenced sample consisted of PBMCs. The chain carries TRBV5-1 and TRBJ1-2; D unclear. This clonotype originated in a young woman in good health and CMV-seropositive. The CDR3 region has the DNA TGCGCCAGCAGCCCTACAGCTAACTATGGCTACACCTTC. Residues: CASSPTANYGYTF. Full variable domain (remainder filled in from reference TRBV5-1 and TRBJ1-2): KAGVTQTPRYLIKTRGQQVTLSCSPISGHRSVSWYQQTPGQGLQFLFEYFSETQRNKGNFPGRFSGRQFSNSRSEMNVSTLELGDSALYLCASSPTANYGYTFGSGTRLTVV.